This paragraph reports one T cell receptor (beta chain). Its antigen remains unknown. Clones were sequenced by immunoSEQ multiplex PCR, and TCRdb holds only the in-frame ones, with some missing. Of around 600,000 clones in the sample, 95% to 98% were seen once. This specimen comes from a study of shared clonotypes between healthy human individuals. Overall study context: The composition of the donors was a couple of women and a few men aged 18 to 49.

Study results and caveats: On the whole, naive subsets had larger estimated richness than memory subsets had. Sampling covered blood only; tissue repertoires likely differ. Limited genetic and exposure-history diversity came from having few donors.

Germline values: CDR1 SGHRS, CDR2 YFSETQ. This CDR3 region has 14 residues. V was shortened by 0 bases and J by 5 bases, with 11 bases between the two germline ends. The clonotype originates from a woman aged 25 to 39 in good health. Sequencing was performed on naive CD4+ T cells sorted from blood. As for subset: CD45RA+ positively selected. The rearrangement uses TRBV5-1 and TRBJ1-1, with D possibly TRBD1 on 5 matching bases. The CDR3, as DNA: TGCGCCAGCAGCTTGGGTGCTAAGGGGACTGAAGCTTTCTTT. Translating it yields CASSLGAKGTEAFF.